The 14 T cell receptor beta chains in this list originate from one sample, sequenced in a study of blood T cell repertoires in COVID-19. Libraries were prepared by immunoSEQ multiplex PCR; TCRdb keeps only in-frame clonotypes and omits some of them. Altogether roughly 280,000 clones are present, 89% being singletons, with the ten largest covering around 2%. Sequencing input: peripheral blood. These receptor sequences come from a man aged 50-59 years with acute or convalescent COVID-19.

This clone was observed a single time. The V gene is TRBV11-3, the J gene TRBJ2-7, with D possibly being TRBD1 (5 bases). The CDR3 contains 12 residues. Trimming took 6 bases from V and 4 from J, leaving 10 bases between them. Germline V CDR1 and CDR2: SGHNT, YENEEA. CDR3 loop: CASSSTGYEQYF. Written as DNA, the CDR3 is TGTGCCAGCAGTTCTACAGGATACGAGCAGTACTTC.

The V and J genes are TRBV6-5 and TRBJ1-2, with 10 bases matching TRBD1. The CDR3 length is 13 residues. The V gene's germline CDR1 is MNHEY and CDR2 SVGAGI. Trimming removed 6 bases from V and 8 bases from J; junction bases left unmatched: 6. The DNA for the CDR3 is TGTGCCAGCAGCGACAGGGGGCGTGAAGGCTACACCTTC. It specifies CASSDRGREGYTF.

This clone showed up just once. V is TRBV20-1 and J is TRBJ2-1, with a tentative D call TRBD1 (7 bases). Germline V gives CDR1 DFQATT, CDR2 SNEGSKA (reference sequence). Deletions cut 3 bases from V and 9 bases from J, with 18 bases between. This CDR3 has 14 residues. The CDR3 spells CSASVAGGIGEQFF. The CDR3 nucleotides read TGCAGTGCTAGTGTGGCAGGGGGGATCGGTGAGCAGTTCTTC.

V usage is TRBV6-6 and J usage is TRBJ2-1, with 9 nucleotides matching TRBD2. This CDR3 has 12 amino acids. Looked up from germline, CDR1 is MNHNY and CDR2 is SVGAGI (reference sequence). The V and J ends lost 11 bases and 9 bases, in that order; junction bases with no gene match: 8. The CDR3 sequence: CAGQRGEIEQFF. The CDR3 coding sequence is TGTGCCGGTCAGCGGGGGGAGATTGAGCAGTTCTTC.

The chain uses TRBV29-1 and TRBJ2-7, with TRBD1 matching over 9 bases. CDR1 is SQVTM, CDR2 ANQGSEA, per germline. The CDR3 is 12 amino acids. J lost 3 bases, V lost 7 bases, and 4 bases had no gene match. The CDR3 DNA reads TGCAGCGGGACAGGGGAGAGCTACGAGCAGTACTTC. Protein sequence: CSGTGESYEQYF.

J is TRBJ1-2 and V is TRBV30, with 7 bases fitting TRBD1. This CDR3 contains 12 residues. Germline V lookup: CDR1 GTSNPN, CDR2 SVGIG (reference sequence). J lost 4 bases, V lost 4 bases, and 3 bases had no gene match. The CDR3 DNA reads TGTGCCTGGAAGCAGGGGGGCTATGGCTACACCTTC. Its protein is CAWKQGGYGYTF.

The V gene is TRBV7-9, the J gene TRBJ1-2; 8 bases agree with TRBD1. The V gene's germline CDR1 is SEHNR and CDR2 FQNEAQ (reference sequence). Trimming took 6 bases from V and 7 from J; bases not matched to a gene: 4. The length of the CDR3 is 12 residues. The CDR3 loop reads CASRPQGGGYTF. The CDR3 coding sequence is TGTGCCAGCAGACCACAGGGGGGTGGCTACACCTTC.

The gene calls are TRBV7-8 and TRBJ2-5, with 7 bases fitting TRBD2. CDR1 is SGHVS, CDR2 FQNEAQ, per germline. Trimming at V came to 2 bases and at J to 3 bases, leaving 0 bases not matched to a gene. This CDR3 spans 13 amino acids. CDR3 residues: CASSLLAEETQYF. The CDR3 bases are TGTGCCAGCAGCTTACTAGCGGAAGAGACCCAGTACTTC.

This chain links TRBV6-1 with TRBJ1-1; D gene unclear. The CDR3 is made up of 15 amino acids. V shed 2 bases and J shed 4 bases, with 14 bases lying between them. CDR1 and CDR2 (germline): MNHNS, SASEGT. The CDR3 bases are TGTGCCAGCAGTGAACGAGGAGGGTACGGCACTGAAGCTTTCTTT. Its translation: CASSERGGYGTEAFF.

This clone was seen just once. The chain combines TRBV6-5 with TRBJ1-2; D unclear. This CDR3 is built from 13 residues. Deletions cut 2 bases from V and 6 bases from J, with 10 bases between. Germline V CDR1 and CDR2: MNHEY, SVGAGI. This CDR3 is CASSYPRGDGYTF. As DNA, the CDR3 is TGTGCCAGCAGTTACCCCCGCGGAGATGGCTACACCTTC.

The chain carries TRBV25-1 and TRBJ2-7, with 7 nucleotides matching TRBD2. Germline V CDR1 and CDR2: MGHDK, SYGVNS. CDR3 length: 14 amino acids. The trim removed 4 bases at V and 3 bases at J, leaving 6 bases unmatched. Here the CDR3 reads CASSGGGRGYEQYF. CDR3 DNA: TGTGCCAGCAGTGGCGGTGGGAGGGGCTACGAGCAGTACTTC.

This clone is a singleton in its sample. The rearrangement uses TRBV6-5 and TRBJ2-1, with TRBD2 identical over 14 bases. This CDR3 is 15 amino acids long. Trimming cost V 4 bases and J 5 bases; bases outside gene matches: 1. CDR1 and CDR2 from the germline V gene are MNHEY and SVGAGI. The CDR3 DNA sequence: TGTGCCAGCAGTTGGACTAGCGGGGGGAACAATGAGCAGTTCTTC. Translating it yields CASSWTSGGNNEQFF.

This chain uses TRBV18 with TRBJ2-7, with 7 positions matching TRBD1. J was trimmed by 7 bases and V by 6 bases; bases with no gene match: 15. Per germline, CDR1 KGHSH and CDR2 LQKENI. This CDR3 comprises 15 residues. CDR3 in amino acids: CASSNWSLRGLEQYF. The CDR3 nucleotides are TGTGCCAGCTCCAATTGGAGTTTGAGGGGGCTTGAGCAGTACTTC.

A note on this clone: This specimen includes other DNA sequences encoding the same CDR3. The chain recombines TRBV3-1 (or the pseudogene TRBV3-2) with TRBJ2-6; D is unclear. The CDR3 runs 13 residues. Germline CDR1 is LGHDT and CDR2 is YNNKEL (reference sequence). V lost 7 bases, J lost 0 bases, and 4 bases lay in between. The CDR3 protein is CASTSSGANVLTF. As DNA, the CDR3 is TGTGCCAGCACGAGCTCTGGGGCCAACGTCCTGACTTTC.